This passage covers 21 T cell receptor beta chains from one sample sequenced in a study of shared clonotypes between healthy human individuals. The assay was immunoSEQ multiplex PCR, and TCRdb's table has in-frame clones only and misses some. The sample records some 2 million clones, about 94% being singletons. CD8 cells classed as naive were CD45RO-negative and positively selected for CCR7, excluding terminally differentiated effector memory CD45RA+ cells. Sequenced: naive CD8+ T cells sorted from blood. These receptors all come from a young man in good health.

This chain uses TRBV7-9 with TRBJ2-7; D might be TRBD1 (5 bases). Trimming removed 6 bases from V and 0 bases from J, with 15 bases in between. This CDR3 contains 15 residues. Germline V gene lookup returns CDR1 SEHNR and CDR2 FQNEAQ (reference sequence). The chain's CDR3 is CASSYQGSSSYEQYF. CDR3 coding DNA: TGTGCCAGCAGTTACCAGGGATCGAGCTCCTACGAGCAGTACTTC.

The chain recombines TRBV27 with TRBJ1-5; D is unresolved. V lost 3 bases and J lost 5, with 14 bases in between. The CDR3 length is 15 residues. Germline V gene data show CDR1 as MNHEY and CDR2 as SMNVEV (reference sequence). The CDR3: CASSFGPRWDQPQHF. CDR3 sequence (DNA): TGTGCCAGCAGTTTCGGGCCCCGATGGGATCAGCCCCAGCATTTT.

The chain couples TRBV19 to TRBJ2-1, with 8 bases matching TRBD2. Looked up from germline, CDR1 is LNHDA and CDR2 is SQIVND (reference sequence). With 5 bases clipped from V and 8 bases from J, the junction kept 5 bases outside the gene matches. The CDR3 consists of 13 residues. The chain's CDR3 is CASSRTSGHEQFF. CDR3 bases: TGTGCCAGTAGTCGCACTAGCGGCCATGAGCAGTTCTTC.

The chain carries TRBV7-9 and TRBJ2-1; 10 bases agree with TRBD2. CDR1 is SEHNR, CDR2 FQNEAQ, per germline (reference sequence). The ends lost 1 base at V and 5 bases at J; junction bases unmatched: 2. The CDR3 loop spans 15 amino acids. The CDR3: CASSLGAGGHNEQFF. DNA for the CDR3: TGTGCCAGCAGCTTAGGAGCGGGGGGGCACAATGAGCAGTTCTTC.

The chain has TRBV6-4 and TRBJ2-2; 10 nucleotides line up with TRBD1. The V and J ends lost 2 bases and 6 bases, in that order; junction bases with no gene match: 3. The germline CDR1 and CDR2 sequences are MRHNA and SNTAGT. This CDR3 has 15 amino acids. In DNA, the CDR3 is TGTGCCAGCAGTGACCCTGGGACAGGGGCCGGGGAGCTGTTTTTT. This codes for CASSDPGTGAGELFF.

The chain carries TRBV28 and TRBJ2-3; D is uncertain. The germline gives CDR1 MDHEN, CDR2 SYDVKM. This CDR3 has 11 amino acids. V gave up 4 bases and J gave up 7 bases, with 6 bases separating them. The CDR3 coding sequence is TGTGCCAGCAGTTGGGCGTATACGCAGTATTTT. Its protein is CASSWAYTQYF.

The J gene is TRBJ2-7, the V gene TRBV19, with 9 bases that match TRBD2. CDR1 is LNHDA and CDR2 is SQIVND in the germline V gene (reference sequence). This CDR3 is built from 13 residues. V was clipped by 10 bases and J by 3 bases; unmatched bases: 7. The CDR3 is CATRQRGDYEQYF. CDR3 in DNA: TGTGCCACCCGTCAGCGGGGGGACTACGAGCAGTACTTC.

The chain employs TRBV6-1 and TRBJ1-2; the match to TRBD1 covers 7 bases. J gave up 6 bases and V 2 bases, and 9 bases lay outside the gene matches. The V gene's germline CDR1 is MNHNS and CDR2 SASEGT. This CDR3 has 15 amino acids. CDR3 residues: CASSEPTGMGDGYTF. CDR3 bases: TGTGCCAGCAGTGAACCGACAGGGATGGGCGATGGCTACACCTTC.

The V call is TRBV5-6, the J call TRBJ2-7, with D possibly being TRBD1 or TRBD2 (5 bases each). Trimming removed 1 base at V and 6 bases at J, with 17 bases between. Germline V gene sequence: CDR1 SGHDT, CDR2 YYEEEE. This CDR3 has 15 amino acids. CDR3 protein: CASSLWTLPRGEQYF. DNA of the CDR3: TGTGCCAGCAGCTTGTGGACCCTGCCGAGGGGCGAGCAGTACTTC.

The CDR3 DNA reads TGCGCCAGCAGCCAGGGGGCCGGGACAGAGGCTGGGGCCAACGTCCTGACTTTC. This gives the protein CASSQGAGTEAGANVLTF. The chain joins TRBV4-1 to TRBJ2-6; 7 positions agree with TRBD1. Germline V gene lookup returns CDR1 MGHRA and CDR2 YSYEKL. Trimming cost V 3 bases and J 2 bases; bases outside gene matches: 10. The CDR3 length is 18 residues.

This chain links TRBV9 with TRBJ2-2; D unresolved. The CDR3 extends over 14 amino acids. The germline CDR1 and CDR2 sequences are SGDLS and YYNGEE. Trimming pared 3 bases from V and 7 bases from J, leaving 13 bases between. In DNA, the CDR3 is TGTGCCAGCAGCGACGCCGTTTGGGGCGGGGAGCTGTTTTTT. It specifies CASSDAVWGGELFF.

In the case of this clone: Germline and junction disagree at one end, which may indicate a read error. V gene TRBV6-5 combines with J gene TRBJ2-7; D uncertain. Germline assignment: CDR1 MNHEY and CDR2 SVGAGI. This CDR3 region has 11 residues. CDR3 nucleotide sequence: TGTGCCAGCAGTTACTCCGGACCGAGATTCTTC. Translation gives CASSYSGPRFF.

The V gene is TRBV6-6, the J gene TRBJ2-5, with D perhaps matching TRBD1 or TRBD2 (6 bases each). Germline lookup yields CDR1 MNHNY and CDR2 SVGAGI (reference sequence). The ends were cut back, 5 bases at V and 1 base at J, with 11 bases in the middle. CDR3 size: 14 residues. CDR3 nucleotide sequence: TGTGCCAGCAGTCCATCGGGGGCCCAAGAGACCCAGTACTTC. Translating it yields CASSPSGAQETQYF.

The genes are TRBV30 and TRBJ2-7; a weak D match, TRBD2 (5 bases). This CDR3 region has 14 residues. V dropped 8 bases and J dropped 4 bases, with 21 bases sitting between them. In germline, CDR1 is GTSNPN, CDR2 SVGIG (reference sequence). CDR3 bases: TGTGCCGGTACTGGAGGATCTCCTATTTACGAGCAGTACTTC. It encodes CAGTGGSPIYEQYF.

CDR3 nucleotides: TGTGCCAGCAGCACCGGACAGGGCGTATTCCACGAGCAGTACTTC. It codes for CASSTGQGVFHEQYF. The rearrangement joins TRBV9 to TRBJ2-7; 8 bases match TRBD1. Germline CDR1 and CDR2: SGDLS and YYNGEE. Germline trimming cut 4 bases from V and 5 bases from J; bases unmatched to any gene: 11. The CDR3 contains 15 residues.

This CDR3 reads CASSFDRDDTQYF. In nucleotides, the CDR3 is TGTGCCAGCAGCTTCGACAGGGATGATACGCAGTATTTT. This chain joins TRBV9 and TRBJ2-3; 7 positions agree with TRBD1. Germline values: CDR1 SGDLS, CDR2 YYNGEE. V was clipped by 4 bases and J by 6 bases; unmatched bases: 5. The CDR3 is 13 residues long.

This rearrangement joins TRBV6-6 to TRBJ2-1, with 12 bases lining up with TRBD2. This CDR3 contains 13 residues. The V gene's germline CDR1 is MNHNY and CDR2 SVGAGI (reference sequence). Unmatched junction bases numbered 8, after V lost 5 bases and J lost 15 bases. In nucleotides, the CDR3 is TGTGCCAGCAGTCAAGGACTAGCGGGGAATGGGTTCTTC. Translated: CASSQGLAGNGFF.

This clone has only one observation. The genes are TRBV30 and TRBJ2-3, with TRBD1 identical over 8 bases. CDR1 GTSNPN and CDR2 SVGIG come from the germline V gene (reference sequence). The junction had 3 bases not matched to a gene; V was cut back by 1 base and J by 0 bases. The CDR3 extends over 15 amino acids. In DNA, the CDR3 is TGTGCCTGGAGTGCAGGGGGCTGGAGCACAGATACGCAGTATTTT. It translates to CAWSAGGWSTDTQYF.

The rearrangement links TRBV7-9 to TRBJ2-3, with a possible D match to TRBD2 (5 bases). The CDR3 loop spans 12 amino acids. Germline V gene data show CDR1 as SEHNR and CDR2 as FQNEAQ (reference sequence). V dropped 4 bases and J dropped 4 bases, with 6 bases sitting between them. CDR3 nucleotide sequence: TGTGCCAGCAGCTCGGAGGCAGATACGCAGTATTTT. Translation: CASSSEADTQYF.

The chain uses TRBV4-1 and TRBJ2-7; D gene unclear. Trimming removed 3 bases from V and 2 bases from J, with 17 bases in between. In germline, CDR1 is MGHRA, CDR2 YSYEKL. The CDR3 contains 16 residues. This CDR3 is CASSQTISPSAYEQYF. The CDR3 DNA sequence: TGCGCCAGCAGCCAGACAATTTCCCCTTCAGCCTACGAGCAGTACTTC.

The CDR3 region has the DNA TGTGCTAGTGGTTTGGTATTAATCTTAGGGGCCGGGAACACTGAAGCTTTCTTT. It encodes CASGLVLILGAGNTEAFF. The chain has TRBV12-5 and TRBJ1-1; D might be TRBD1 (5 bases). This CDR3 comprises 18 residues. The V and J ends lost 0 bases and 1 base respectively, with 18 bases between them. CDR1 LGHNT and CDR2 FRNRAP come from the germline V gene.